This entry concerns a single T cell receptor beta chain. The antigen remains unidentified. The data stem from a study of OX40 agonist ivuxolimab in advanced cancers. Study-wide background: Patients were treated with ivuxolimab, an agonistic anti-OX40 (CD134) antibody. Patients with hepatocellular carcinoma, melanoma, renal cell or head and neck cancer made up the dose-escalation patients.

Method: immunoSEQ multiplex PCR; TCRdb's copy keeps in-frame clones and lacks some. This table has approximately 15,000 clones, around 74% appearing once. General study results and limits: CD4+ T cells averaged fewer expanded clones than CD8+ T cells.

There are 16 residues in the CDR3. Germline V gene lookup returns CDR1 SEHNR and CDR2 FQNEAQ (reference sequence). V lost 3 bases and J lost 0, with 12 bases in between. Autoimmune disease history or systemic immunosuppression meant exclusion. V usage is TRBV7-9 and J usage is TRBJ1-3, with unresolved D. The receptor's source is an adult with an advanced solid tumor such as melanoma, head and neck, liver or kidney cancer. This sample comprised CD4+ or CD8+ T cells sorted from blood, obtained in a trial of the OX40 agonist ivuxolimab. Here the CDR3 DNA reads TGTGCCAGCAGCTTCTGGGGAGACCGCTCTGGAAACACCATATATTTT. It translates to CASSFWGDRSGNTIYF.